The 23 T cell receptor beta chains below were found in one sample sequenced in a study of tumor-infiltrating lymphocytes in oesophageal squamous cell carcinoma listed by TCRdb under 2016. The library came from PCR. Sequencer: Illumina HiSeq 2000. TCRdb reprocessing: public reads trimmed at Q25 with fastp, clones called with MiXCR, in-frame beta chains kept. Every entry covers one CDR3 protein and lists the most common genes and DNA from its rows. The sample table lists approximately 12,000 distinct CDR3 sequences, 50% to 60% of them with a count of one. The top ten hold over 20% of the sample. Sequencing input: esophageal tumor tissue. All receptors derive from a male donor with esophageal squamous cell carcinoma.

In this sample, this clonotype turned up a few times. The V gene is TRBV7-3, the J gene TRBJ2-1; 8 bases agree with TRBD2. With 4 bases clipped from V and 6 bases from J, the junction kept 8 bases outside the gene matches. The CDR3 runs to 15 residues. Germline CDR1 is SGHTA and CDR2 is FQGTGA. The CDR3 reads CASSSRGGRGNEQFF. The CDR3 DNA follows: TGTGCCAGCAGCTCACGGGGGGGCCGAGGCAATGAGCAGTTCTTC.

V and J are TRBV7-8 and TRBJ2-3; no clear D gene. The CDR3 has 15 amino acids. V was trimmed by 1 base and J by 4 bases, leaving 12 bases between them. Germline CDR1 reads SGHVS; CDR2 reads FQNEAQ. CDR3 nucleotides: TGTGCCAGCAGCTTAGTGGGGATATGGGCAGATACGCAGTATTTT. This translates into CASSLVGIWADTQYF.

This rearrangement joins TRBV20-1 to TRBJ2-5; possibly TRBD2 for D (6 bases). The DNA end is more similar to TRBJ2-7, so the J call may be wrong. This CDR3 region has 15 residues. CDR1 is DFQATT and CDR2 is SNEGSKA in the germline V gene (reference sequence). In nucleotides, the CDR3 is TGCAGTGCTATTATAAGCGGGCATGCATCCTACGAGCAGTACTTC. Translating it yields CSAIISGHASYEQYF.

This clonotype appeared a few times. V is TRBV7-9 and J is TRBJ2-3; the D gene is possibly TRBD1 (5 bases). Deletions cut 1 base from V and 1 base from J, with 12 bases between. Germline lookup yields CDR1 SEHNR and CDR2 FQNEAQ (reference sequence). CDR3 size: 16 residues. The CDR3 bases are TGTGCCAGCAGCTTAGAGAGCAGGGTAGGCACAGATACGCAGTATTTT. The encoded protein is CASSLESRVGTDTQYF.

This clonotype was observed at least ten times. The J gene is TRBJ2-3, the V gene TRBV20-1; tentatively, D is TRBD2 (6 bases). The CDR3 consists of 14 residues. In germline, CDR1 is DFQATT, CDR2 SNEGSKA (reference sequence). The V end was cut by 3 bases, the J end by 4 bases, with 14 bases between. DNA for the CDR3: TGCAGTGCTAGTCCCGGGACTTCTGCAGATACGCAGTATTTT. As protein: CSASPGTSADTQYF.

There are many counts of this clonotype. The chain joins TRBV19 to TRBJ1-1, with 8 nucleotides matching TRBD1. The CDR3 runs 18 residues. V gave up 8 bases and J gave up 4 bases; unmatched junction bases: 21. Germline V gene data show CDR1 as LNHDA and CDR2 as SQIVND (reference sequence). CDR3 sequence (DNA): TGTGCCAGTCGATCCTCGGGCGGACTACAGGGGGTGAGCACTGAAGCTTTCTTT. It encodes CASRSSGGLQGVSTEAFF.

This clonotype showed up just a few times. This chain's CDR3 is CASSLGGGAYNEQFF. CDR3 in DNA: TGTGCCAGCAGCTTGGGTGGGGGGGCGTACAATGAGCAGTTCTTC. This chain connects TRBV7-3 to TRBJ2-1; tentatively, D is TRBD2 (7 bases). CDR1 is SGHTA, CDR2 FQGTGA, per germline. This CDR3 has 15 amino acids. Trimming shortened V by 3 bases and J by 4 bases, and 13 bases separated the two germline ends.

In its sample, this clonotype ranks as medium-sized (0.01 to 0.1%). It may be a read error: a sequence one base away is much more abundant. V gene TRBV7-2 combines with J gene TRBJ2-7, with D unresolved. Per the germline V gene, CDR1 is SGHTA and CDR2 is FQGNSA. The CDR3 sequence is 14 residues long. V was clipped by 1 base and J by 7 bases, with 14 bases between them. CDR3 sequence: CASSLGLSYNEQYF. The CDR3 DNA reads TGTGCCAGCAGCTTAGGGCTGTCCTACAATGAGCAGTACTTC.

The chain couples TRBV7-2 to TRBJ2-1; no clear D gene. Between the trimmed V and J ends, which lost 1 base and 1 base, there was a span of 11 bases. Per germline, CDR1 SGHTA and CDR2 FQGNSA. The CDR3 has 16 residues. Written as DNA, the CDR3 is TGTGCCAGCAGCTTAGTGGCAGGTTCTTCCTACAATGAGCAGTTCTTC. Translating gives CASSLVAGSSYNEQFF. Based on the CDR3 plus reference TRBV7-2 and TRBJ2-1, the full variable domain is GAGVSQSPSNKVTEKGKDVELRCDPISGHTALYWYRQSLGQGLEFLIYFQGNSAPDKSGLPSDRFSAERTGGSVSTLTIQRTQQEDSAVYLCASSLVAGSSYNEQFFGPGTRLTVL.

The rearrangement links TRBV11-3 to TRBJ2-1, with TRBD2 matching over 16 bases. The CDR3 is 15 amino acids. Germline V gene lookup returns CDR1 SGHNT and CDR2 YENEEA. Trimming removed 5 bases from V and 7 bases from J; junction bases left unmatched: 2. In DNA form, the CDR3 reads TGTGCCAGCAGCCCGGGACTAGCGGGAGGGAATGAGCAGTTCTTC. This codes for CASSPGLAGGNEQFF.

This clonotype was detected once. The missing conserved phenylalanine or tryptophan at the end of this CDR3 makes a read error likely. Because the CDR3's place on the DNA is in doubt, the DNA is left out and the CDR3 is given as listed by TCRdb. The rearrangement joins TRBV7-6 to TRBJ2-7; the table gives TRBD1 as D, unverified against the DNA. Germline CDR1 and CDR2: SGHVS and FNYEAQ. 16 amino acids form the CDR3, both terminal residues included. CDR3 residues: CASSIEQGHYGYTFGS.

This clonotype appeared many times. The chain employs TRBV6-1 and TRBJ1-1; D is unclear. The ends were cut back, 7 bases at V and 4 bases at J, with 13 bases in the middle. The CDR3 contains 13 residues. Germline V gives CDR1 MNHNS, CDR2 SASEGT. DNA of the CDR3: TGTGCCAGCACCCGCCATCGAGGCACTGAAGCTTTCTTT. Residues: CASTRHRGTEAFF.

This chain uses TRBV27 with TRBJ2-1; D possibly corresponds to TRBD1 (6 bases). In germline, CDR1 is MNHEY, CDR2 SMNVEV (reference sequence). Trimming took 5 bases from V and 10 from J, leaving 21 bases between them. The CDR3 totals 15 residues. CDR3 DNA sequence: TGTGCCAGCAGTCCAAGCCGAACAGGGACCTACGAGCAGTTCTTC. Translation gives CASSPSRTGTYEQFF.

The rearrangement uses TRBV7-2 and TRBJ2-7; D may be TRBD2 (6 bases). The DNA end is a closer match to TRBJ2-5, so the J assignment may be wrong. The CDR3 has 15 amino acids. Germline values: CDR1 SGHTA, CDR2 FQGNSA. CDR3 nucleotides: TGTGCCAGCAGCTTAGATGCTAGCGTAGTCGAGACCCAGTACTTC. This encodes CASSLDASVVETQYF.

V and J are TRBV7-6 and TRBJ2-5, with a weak D call TRBD1 (6 bases). The DNA end is a closer match to TRBJ2-1, so the J assignment may be wrong. From germline, CDR1 is SGHVS and CDR2 FNYEAQ. The CDR3 loop spans 13 amino acids. CDR3 sequence (DNA): TGTGCCAGCAGCACTGGGACAATAAATGAGCAGTTCTTC. It specifies CASSTGTINEQFF.

The rearrangement joins TRBV7-2 to TRBJ2-3; 12 nucleotides line up with TRBD2. V lost 5 bases and J lost 6; bases outside the gene matches: 6. The CDR3 has 15 residues. Per germline, CDR1 SGHTA and CDR2 FQGNSA. The CDR3 DNA is TGTGCCAGCAGCCCGAATACTAGCGGGAGGGATACGCAGTATTTT. The encoded protein is CASSPNTSGRDTQYF.

This clonotype was seen once. V is TRBV10-3 and J is TRBJ2-7; 10 bases line up with TRBD2. The J call may be in error: the DNA end matches TRBJ2-1 better. Germline V lookup: CDR1 ENHRY, CDR2 SYGVKD. The CDR3 runs 16 residues. In DNA, the CDR3 is TGTGCCATCAGTGAGTCGCTAGGACTAGCGGATGATGAGCAGTTCTTC. Translated: CAISESLGLADDEQFF.

This clonotype was observed many times. V is TRBV28 and J is TRBJ1-1, with D possibly matching TRBD1 (6 bases). Trimming removed 3 bases at V and 4 bases at J, with 27 bases between. CDR1 MDHEN and CDR2 SYDVKM come from the germline V gene. The CDR3 consists of 19 residues. The CDR3 DNA reads TGTGCCAGCAGTTTGTCTTGGGCGGGGGTGGGGGCCGCGACCACTGAAGCTTTCTTT. Its protein is CASSLSWAGVGAATTEAFF.

This clonotype came up many times. The chain joins TRBV5-5 to TRBJ2-2; no reliable D call. Trimming took off 0 bases at V and 0 bases at J, with 6 bases between the two ends. The CDR3 consists of 15 residues. Germline V CDR1 and CDR2: SGHKS, YYEKEE (reference sequence). The CDR3 DNA sequence: TGTGCCAGCAGCTTGGCGGCAGCGAACACCGGGGAGCTGTTTTTT. Its protein product is CASSLAAANTGELFF. Full variable domain (outside the CDR3, taken from reference TRBV5-5 and TRBJ2-2): DAGVTQSPTHLIKTRGQQVTLRCSPISGHKSVSWYQQVLGQGPQFIFQYYEKEERGRGNFPDRFSARQFPNYSSELNVNALLLGDSALYLCASSLAAANTGELFFGEGSRLTVL.

CDR3 sequence reads: CASSSSLAGDAYNEQFF. The CDR3, as DNA: TGTGCCAGCAGCTCCTCATTAGCGGGAGATGCCTACAATGAGCAGTTCTTC. The chain combines TRBV7-6 with TRBJ2-1; 9 nucleotides line up with TRBD2. This CDR3 contains 17 residues. Germline CDR1 reads SGHVS; CDR2 reads FNYEAQ. V trimming: 4 bases; J trimming: 2 bases; junction bases outside the gene matches: 9.

This clonotype is classed as medium-sized. This chain joins TRBV6-1 and TRBJ1-5; 11 bases fit TRBD1. From germline, CDR1 is MNHNS and CDR2 SASEGT. J lost 9 bases, V lost 4 bases, and 5 bases had no gene match. The CDR3 length is 14 residues. For the CDR3, the DNA is TGTGCCAGCAGTGGGACAGGGGGCGGGGTGCCCCAGCATTTT. It yields the protein CASSGTGGGVPQHF.

This clonotype was detected many times. The chain joins TRBV7-3 to TRBJ2-1; weak D call: TRBD2 (6 bases). Deletions cut 2 bases from V and 9 bases from J, with 11 bases between. Germline V lookup: CDR1 SGHTA, CDR2 FQGTGA. The CDR3 runs 13 residues. CDR3 DNA sequence: TGTGCCAGCAGCTTAGGGGGGTGGGGTGAGCAGTTCTTC. Translating it yields CASSLGGWGEQFF.

In its sample, this clonotype ranks as medium-sized (0.01 to 0.1%). The rearrangement uses TRBV7-2 and TRBJ2-7; unclear D gene. The CDR3 length is 13 residues. From germline, CDR1 is SGHTA and CDR2 FQGNSA. Trimming cost V 5 bases and J 0 bases, with 8 bases left between them. The CDR3 here is CASSLASSYEQYF. The CDR3 DNA reads as TGTGCCAGCAGCCTGGCAAGCTCCTACGAGCAGTACTTC. Using reference TRBV7-2 and TRBJ2-7 for the parts outside the CDR3, the full variable domain is GAGVSQSPSNKVTEKGKDVELRCDPISGHTALYWYRQSLGQGLEFLIYFQGNSAPDKSGLPSDRFSAERTGGSVSTLTIQRTQQEDSAVYLCASSLASSYEQYFGPGTRLTVT.